This T cell receptor beta chain stems from a study of cytomegalovirus exposure and HLA in healthy donors. Amplification used 60 Vbeta primers and 13 Jbeta primers. Only in-frame clones appear in the TCRdb table, and some are missing; sequencing was by immunoSEQ multiplex PCR. The table has about 78,000 clones, approximately 70% seen once. CDR1 is MNHNS, CDR2 SASEGT, per germline. CDR3 length: 18 amino acids. V was shortened by 2 bases and J by 0 bases, with 14 bases between the two germline ends. Sequenced input: PBMCs. The sequence derives from a woman aged 40 to 49 in good health and CMV-seropositive. The chain uses TRBV6-1 and TRBJ1-6; tentatively, D is TRBD1 (6 bases). This CDR3 reads CASSERKQGSSYNSPLHF. CDR3 nucleotides: TGTGCCAGCAGTGAAAGAAAGCAGGGGAGCTCCTATAATTCACCCCTCCACTTT.